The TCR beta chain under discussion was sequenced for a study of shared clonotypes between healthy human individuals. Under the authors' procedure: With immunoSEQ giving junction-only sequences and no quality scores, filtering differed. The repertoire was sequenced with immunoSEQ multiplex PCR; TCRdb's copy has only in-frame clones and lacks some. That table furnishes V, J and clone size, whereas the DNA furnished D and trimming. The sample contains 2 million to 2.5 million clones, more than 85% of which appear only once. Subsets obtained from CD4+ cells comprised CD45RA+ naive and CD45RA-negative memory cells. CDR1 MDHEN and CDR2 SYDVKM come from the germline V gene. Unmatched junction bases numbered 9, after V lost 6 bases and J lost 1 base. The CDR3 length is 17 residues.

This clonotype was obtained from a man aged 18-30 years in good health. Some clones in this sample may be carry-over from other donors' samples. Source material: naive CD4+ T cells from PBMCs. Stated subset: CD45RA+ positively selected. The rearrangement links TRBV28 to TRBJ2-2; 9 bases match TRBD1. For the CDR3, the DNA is TGTGCCAGCAGCCCCGGGACAGGGCGGGGGAACACCGGGGAGCTGTTTTTT. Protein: CASSPGTGRGNTGELFF.